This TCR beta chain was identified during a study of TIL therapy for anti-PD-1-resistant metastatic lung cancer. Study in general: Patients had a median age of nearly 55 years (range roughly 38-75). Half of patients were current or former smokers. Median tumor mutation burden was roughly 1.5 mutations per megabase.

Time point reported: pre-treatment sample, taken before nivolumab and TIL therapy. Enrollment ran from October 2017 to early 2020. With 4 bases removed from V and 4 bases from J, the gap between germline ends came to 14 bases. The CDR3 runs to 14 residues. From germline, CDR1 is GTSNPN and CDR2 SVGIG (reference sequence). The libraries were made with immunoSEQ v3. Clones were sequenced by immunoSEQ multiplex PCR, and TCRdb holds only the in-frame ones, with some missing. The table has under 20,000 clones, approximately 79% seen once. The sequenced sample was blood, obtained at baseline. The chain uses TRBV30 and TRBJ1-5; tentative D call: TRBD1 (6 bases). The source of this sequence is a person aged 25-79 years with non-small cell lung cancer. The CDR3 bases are TGTGCCTGGAATAGCCGGGACACGAATCAGCCCCAGCATTTT. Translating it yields CAWNSRDTNQPQHF.